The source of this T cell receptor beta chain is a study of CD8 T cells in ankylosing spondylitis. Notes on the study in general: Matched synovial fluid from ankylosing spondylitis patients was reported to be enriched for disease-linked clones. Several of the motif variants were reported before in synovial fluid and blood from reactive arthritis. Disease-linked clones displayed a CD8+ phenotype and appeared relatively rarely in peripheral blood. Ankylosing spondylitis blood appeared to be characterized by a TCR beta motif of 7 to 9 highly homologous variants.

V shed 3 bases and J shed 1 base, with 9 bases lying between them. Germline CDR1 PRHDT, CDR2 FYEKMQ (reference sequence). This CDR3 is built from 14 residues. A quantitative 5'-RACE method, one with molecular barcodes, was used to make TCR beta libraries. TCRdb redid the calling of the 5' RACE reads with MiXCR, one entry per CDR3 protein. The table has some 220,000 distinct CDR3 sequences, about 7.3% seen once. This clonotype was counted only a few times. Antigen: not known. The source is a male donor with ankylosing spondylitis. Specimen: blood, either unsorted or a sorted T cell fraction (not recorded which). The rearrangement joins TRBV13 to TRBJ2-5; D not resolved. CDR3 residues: CASSFDRTQETQYF. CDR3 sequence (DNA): TGTGCCAGCAGCTTTGACCGAACCCAAGAGACCCAGTACTTC.